This paragraph covers one T cell receptor beta chain sequence. This sample is drawn from a study of T cell responses to AZD1222 COVID-19 vaccine. The analysis combined second doses at about 4 or about 12 weeks. Trimming removed 6 bases from V and 0 bases from J, with 9 bases in between. Germline V gene lookup returns CDR1 ENHRY and CDR2 SYGVKD. The CDR3 is 13 residues long. TCRdb keeps only in-frame clones here, not all; method: immunoSEQ multiplex PCR. The table includes about 86,000 clones, almost 90% detected once. This sample comprised peripheral blood, obtained 28 days after the second AZD1222 dose. The V and J genes are TRBV10-3 and TRBJ2-7, with a tentative D call TRBD1 (6 bases). This sequence was found in an adult who received the AZD1222 COVID-19 vaccine. CDR3 DNA: TGTGCCATCAGGCAGGACAGCTCCTACGAGCAGTACTTC. This sequence encodes CAIRQDSSYEQYF.